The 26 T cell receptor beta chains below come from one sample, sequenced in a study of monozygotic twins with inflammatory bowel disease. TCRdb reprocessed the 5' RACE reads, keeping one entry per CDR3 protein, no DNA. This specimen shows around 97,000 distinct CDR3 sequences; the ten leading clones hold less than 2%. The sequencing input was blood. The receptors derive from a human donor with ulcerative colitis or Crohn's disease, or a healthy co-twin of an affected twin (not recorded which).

CDR3 sequence: CASSQDQGTKAEQYF. V usage is TRBV4-3 and J usage is TRBJ2-7; the D call from TCRdb, TRBD1, cannot be confirmed without DNA. This CDR3 is built from 15 residues. Germline values: CDR1 LGHNA, CDR2 YSLEER.

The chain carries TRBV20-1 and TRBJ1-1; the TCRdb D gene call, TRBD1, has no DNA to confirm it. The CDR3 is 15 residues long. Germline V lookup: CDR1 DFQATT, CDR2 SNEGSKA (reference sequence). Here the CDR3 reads CSARVPNRGTGSAFF.

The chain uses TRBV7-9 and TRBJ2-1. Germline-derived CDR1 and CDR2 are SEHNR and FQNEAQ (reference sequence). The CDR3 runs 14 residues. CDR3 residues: CASSLLSATNEQFF.

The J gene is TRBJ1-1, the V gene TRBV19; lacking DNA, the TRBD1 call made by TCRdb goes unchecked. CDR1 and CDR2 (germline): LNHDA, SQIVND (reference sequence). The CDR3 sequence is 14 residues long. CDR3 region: CASSSPGGRTEAFF. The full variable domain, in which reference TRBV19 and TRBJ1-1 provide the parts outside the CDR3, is DGGITQSPKYLFRKEGQNVTLSCEQNLNHDAMYWYRQDPGQGLRLIYYSQIVNDFQKGDIAEGYSVSREKKESFPLTVTSAQKNPTAFYLCASSSPGGRTEAFFGQGTRLTVV.

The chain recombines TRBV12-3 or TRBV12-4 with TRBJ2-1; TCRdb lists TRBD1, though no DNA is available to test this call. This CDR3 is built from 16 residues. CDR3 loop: CASSLAPGSSYNEQFF.

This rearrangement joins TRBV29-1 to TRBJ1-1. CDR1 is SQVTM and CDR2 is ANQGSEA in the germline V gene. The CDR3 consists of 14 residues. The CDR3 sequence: CSVEVVRTNTEAFF.

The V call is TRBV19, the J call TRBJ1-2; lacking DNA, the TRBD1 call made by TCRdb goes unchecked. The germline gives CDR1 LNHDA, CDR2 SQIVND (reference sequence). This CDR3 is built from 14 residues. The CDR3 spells CASSAASGAYGYTF.

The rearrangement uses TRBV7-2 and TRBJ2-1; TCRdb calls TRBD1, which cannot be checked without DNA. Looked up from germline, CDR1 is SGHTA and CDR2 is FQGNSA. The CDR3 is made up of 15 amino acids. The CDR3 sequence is CASSRDRGVGNERFF.

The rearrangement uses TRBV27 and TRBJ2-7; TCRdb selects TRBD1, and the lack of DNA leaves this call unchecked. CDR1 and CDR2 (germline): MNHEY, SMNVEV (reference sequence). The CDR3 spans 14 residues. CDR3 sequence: CASSKAGTGEGQYF.

CDR3 amino acids: CASSPDRPTSDTQYF. This chain uses TRBV7-2 with TRBJ2-3; TCRdb returns TRBD1, unconfirmable since there is no DNA. Germline CDR1 SGHTA, CDR2 FQGNSA. The CDR3 has 15 residues. Combining the CDR3 with reference TRBV7-2 and TRBJ2-3 gives the whole variable domain GAGVSQSPSNKVTEKGKDVELRCDPISGHTALYWYRQSLGQGLEFLIYFQGNSAPDKSGLPSDRFSAERTGGSVSTLTIQRTQQEDSAVYLCASSPDRPTSDTQYFGPGTRLTVL.

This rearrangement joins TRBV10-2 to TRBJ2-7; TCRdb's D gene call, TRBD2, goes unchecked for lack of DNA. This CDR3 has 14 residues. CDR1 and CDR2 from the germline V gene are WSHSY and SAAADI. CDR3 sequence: CASTTGTSGTRQYF.

CDR3 sequence reads: CASTRTSGGAGNEQFF. The V and J genes are TRBV6-5 and TRBJ2-1; TCRdb selects TRBD2, and the lack of DNA leaves this call unchecked. The CDR3 contains 16 residues. From germline, CDR1 is MNHEY and CDR2 SVGAGI.

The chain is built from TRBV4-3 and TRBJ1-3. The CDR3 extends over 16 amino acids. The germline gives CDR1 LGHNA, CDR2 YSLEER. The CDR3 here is CASSQDVHRTGNTIYF.

The chain's CDR3 is CASSLSKDTQYF. The gene calls are TRBV7-9 and TRBJ2-3. The CDR3 consists of 12 residues. Germline CDR1 is SEHNR and CDR2 is FQNEAQ (reference sequence).

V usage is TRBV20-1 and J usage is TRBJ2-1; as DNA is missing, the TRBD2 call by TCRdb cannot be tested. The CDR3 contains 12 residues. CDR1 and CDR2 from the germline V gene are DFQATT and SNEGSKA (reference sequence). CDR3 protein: CSAKSGAGVQFF.

CDR3 in amino acids: CSASRDTAYEQYF. This chain uses TRBV20-1 with TRBJ2-7; TCRdb calls TRBD1, which cannot be checked without DNA. The CDR3 loop spans 13 amino acids. Germline V gene lookup returns CDR1 DFQATT and CDR2 SNEGSKA (reference sequence).

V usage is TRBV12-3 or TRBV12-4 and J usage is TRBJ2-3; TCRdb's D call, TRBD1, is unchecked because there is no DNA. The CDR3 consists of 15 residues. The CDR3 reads CASSYGDRATDTQYF.

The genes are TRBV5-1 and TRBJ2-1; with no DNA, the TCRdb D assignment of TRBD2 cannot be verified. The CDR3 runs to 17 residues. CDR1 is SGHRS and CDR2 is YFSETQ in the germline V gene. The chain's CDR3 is CASSPNVVAGGLYEQFF.

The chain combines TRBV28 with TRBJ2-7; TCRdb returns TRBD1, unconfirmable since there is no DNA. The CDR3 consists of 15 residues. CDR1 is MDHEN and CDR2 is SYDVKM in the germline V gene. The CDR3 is CASSLATGGRQEQYF. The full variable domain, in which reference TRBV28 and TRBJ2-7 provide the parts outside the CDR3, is DVKVTQSSRYLVKRTGEKVFLECVQDMDHENMFWYRQDPGLGLRLIYFSYDVKMKEKGDIPEGYSVSREKKERFSLILESASTNQTSMYLCASSLATGGRQEQYFGPGTRLTVT.

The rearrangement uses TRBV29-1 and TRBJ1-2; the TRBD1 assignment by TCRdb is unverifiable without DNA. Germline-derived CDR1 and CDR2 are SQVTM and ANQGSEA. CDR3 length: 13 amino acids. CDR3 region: CSVEDRDVYGYTF.

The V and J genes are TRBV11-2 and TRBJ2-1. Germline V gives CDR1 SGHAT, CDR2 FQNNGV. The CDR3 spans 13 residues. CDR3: CASSFQAYNEQFF.

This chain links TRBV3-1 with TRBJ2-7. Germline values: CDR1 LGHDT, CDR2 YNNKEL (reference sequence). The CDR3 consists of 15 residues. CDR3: CASSQDQSLGYEQYF.

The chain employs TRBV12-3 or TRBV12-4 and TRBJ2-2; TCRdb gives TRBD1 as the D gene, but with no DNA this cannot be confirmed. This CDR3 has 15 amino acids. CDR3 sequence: CASSFRTGNTGELFF.

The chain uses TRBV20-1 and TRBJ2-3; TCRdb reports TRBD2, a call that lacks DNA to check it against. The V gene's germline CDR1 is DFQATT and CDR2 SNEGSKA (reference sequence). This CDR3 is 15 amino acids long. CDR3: CSASRVAGGPDTQYF.

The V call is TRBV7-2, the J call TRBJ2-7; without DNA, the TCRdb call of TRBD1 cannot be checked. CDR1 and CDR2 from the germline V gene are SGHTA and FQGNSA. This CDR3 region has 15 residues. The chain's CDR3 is CASSRDGGGSYEQYF.

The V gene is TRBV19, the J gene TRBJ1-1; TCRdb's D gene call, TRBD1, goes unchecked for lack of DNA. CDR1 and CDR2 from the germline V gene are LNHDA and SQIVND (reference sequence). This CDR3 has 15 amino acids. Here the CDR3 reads CASSSYRGLNTEAFF.